This T cell receptor beta chain was obtained from a study of T cell responses to AZD1222 COVID-19 vaccine. On this clone itself: Its antigen is undetermined.

Whole-study findings and limits: Donors, mostly white British, included more females; clonal diversity was possibly underestimated. Spike-specific TCRs gained breadth and depth after people received two AZD1222 doses.

Method: immunoSEQ multiplex PCR; TCRdb's copy keeps in-frame clones and lacks some. The table has 150,000 to 250,000 clones, 90% to 95% seen once; the top ten hold around 3.7%. The starting material was peripheral blood, obtained 28 days after the second AZD1222 dose. The clonotype was recovered from an adult who received the AZD1222 COVID-19 vaccine.

CDR3 sequence: CASSVRDNQPQHF. The CDR3 coding sequence is TGTGCCAGCAGCGTCAGAGATAATCAGCCCCAGCATTTT. The genes are TRBV9 and TRBJ1-5; D is unclear. V was trimmed by 2 bases and J by 4 bases, leaving 7 bases between them. The CDR3 length is 13 residues. Germline loops: CDR1 SGDLS, CDR2 YYNGEE.